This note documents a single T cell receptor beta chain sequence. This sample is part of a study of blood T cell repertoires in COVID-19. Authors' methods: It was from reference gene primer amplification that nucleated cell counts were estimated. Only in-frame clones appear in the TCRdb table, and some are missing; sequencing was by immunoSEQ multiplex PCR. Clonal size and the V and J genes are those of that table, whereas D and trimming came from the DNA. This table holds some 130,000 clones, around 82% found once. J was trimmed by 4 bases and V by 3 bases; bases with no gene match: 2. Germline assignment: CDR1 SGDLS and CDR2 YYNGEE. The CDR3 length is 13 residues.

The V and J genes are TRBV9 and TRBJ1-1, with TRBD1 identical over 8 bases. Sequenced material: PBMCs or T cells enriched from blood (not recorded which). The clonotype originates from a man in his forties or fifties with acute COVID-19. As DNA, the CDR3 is TGTGCCAGCAGCGCAGGGGGCTTCACTGAAGCTTTCTTT. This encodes CASSAGGFTEAFF.